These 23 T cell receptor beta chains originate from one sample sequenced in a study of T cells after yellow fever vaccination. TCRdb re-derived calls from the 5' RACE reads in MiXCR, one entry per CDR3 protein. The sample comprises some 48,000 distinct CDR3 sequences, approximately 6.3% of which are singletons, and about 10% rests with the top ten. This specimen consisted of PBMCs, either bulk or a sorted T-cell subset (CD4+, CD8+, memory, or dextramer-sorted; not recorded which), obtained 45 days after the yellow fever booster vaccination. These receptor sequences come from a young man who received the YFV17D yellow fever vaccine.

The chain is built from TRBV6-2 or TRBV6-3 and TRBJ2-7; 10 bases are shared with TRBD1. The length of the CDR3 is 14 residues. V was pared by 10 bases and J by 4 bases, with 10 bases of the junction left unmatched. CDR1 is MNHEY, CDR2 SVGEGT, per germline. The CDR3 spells CATWTTGQGYEQYF. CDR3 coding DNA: TGTGCCACCTGGACGACGGGACAGGGGTACGAGCAGTACTTC.

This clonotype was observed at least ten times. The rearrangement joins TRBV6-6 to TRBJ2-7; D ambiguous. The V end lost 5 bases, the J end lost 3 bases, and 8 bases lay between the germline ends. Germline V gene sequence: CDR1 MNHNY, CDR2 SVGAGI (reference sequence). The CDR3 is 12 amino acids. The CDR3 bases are TGTGCCAGCAGTCCCGCGATCTACGAGCAGTACTTC. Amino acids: CASSPAIYEQYF.

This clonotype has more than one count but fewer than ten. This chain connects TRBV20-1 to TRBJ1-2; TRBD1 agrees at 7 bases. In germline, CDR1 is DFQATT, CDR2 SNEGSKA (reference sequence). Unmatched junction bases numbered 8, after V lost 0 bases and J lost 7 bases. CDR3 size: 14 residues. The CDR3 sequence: CSARDGQELTGYTF. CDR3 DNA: TGCAGTGCTAGAGACGGACAGGAACTGACTGGCTACACCTTC.

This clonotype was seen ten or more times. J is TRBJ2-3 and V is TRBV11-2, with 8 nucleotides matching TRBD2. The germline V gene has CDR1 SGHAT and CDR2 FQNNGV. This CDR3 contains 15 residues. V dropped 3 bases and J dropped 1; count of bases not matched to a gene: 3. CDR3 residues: CASSFGAGGTDTQYF. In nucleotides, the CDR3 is TGTGCCAGCAGCTTTGGAGCGGGGGGCACAGATACGCAGTATTTT. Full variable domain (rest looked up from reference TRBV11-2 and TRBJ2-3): EAGVAQSPRYKIIEKRQSVAFWCNPISGHATLYWYQQILGQGPKLLIQFQNNGVVDDSQLPKDRFSAERLKGVDSTLKIQPAKLEDSAVYLCASSFGAGGTDTQYFGPGTRLTVL.

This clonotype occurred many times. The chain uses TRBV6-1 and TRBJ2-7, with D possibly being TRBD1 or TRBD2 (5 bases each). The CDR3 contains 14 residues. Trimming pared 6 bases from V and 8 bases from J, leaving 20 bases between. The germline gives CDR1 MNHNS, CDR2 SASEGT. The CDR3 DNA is TGTGCCAGCAGCGAAACTGGGACCCTCTGGAAGCAGTACTTC. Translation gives CASSETGTLWKQYF.

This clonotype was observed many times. CDR3 protein: CASSQGGGNSPLHF. CDR3 sequence (DNA): TGTGCCAGCAGTCAGGGGGGAGGTAATTCACCCCTCCACTTT. The rearrangement joins TRBV12-3 or TRBV12-4 to TRBJ1-6; 7 nucleotides line up with TRBD1. Trimming cost V 5 bases and J 6 bases; bases outside gene matches: 4. The CDR3 covers 14 residues.

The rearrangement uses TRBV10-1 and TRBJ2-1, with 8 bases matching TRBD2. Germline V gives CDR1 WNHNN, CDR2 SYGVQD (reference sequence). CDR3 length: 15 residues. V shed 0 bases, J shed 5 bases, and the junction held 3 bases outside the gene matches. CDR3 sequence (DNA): TGCGCCAGCAGTGAGTCGTTAGCGGGACACAATGAGCAGTTCTTC. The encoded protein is CASSESLAGHNEQFF.

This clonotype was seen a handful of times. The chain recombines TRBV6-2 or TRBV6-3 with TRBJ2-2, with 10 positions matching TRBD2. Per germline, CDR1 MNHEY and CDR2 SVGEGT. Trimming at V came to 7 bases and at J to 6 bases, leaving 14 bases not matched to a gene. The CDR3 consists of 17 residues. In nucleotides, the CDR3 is TGTGCCAGCACCTCCGGGACTAGCGCAAGCTATTCCGGGGAGCTGTTTTTT. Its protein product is CASTSGTSASYSGELFF.

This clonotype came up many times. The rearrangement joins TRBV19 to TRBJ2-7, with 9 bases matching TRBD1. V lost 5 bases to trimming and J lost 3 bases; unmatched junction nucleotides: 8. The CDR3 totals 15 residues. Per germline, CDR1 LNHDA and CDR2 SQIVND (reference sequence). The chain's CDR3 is CASSPGQGTVYEQYF. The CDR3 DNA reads TGTGCCAGTAGTCCCGGACAGGGGACAGTCTACGAGCAGTACTTC.

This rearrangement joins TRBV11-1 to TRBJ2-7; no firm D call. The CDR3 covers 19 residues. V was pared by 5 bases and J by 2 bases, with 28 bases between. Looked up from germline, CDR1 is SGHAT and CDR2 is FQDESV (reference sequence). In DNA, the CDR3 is TGTGCCAGCAGCCCTAACGTGGGTAAAAGGGTTGTGGCGCCCTACGAGCAGTACTTC. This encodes CASSPNVGKRVVAPYEQYF.

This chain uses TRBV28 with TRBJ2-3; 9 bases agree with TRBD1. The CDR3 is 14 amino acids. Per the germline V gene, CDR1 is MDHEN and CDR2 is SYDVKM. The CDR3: CALQGQGNTDTQYF. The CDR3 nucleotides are TGTGCACTTCAGGGACAGGGAAACACAGATACGCAGTATTTT.

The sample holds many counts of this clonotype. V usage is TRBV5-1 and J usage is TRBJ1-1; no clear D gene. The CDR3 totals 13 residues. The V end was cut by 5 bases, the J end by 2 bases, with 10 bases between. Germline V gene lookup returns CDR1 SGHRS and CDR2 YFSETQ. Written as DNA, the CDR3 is TGCGCCAGCAGACAAACAGCCAACACTGAAGCTTTCTTT. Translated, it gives CASRQTANTEAFF.

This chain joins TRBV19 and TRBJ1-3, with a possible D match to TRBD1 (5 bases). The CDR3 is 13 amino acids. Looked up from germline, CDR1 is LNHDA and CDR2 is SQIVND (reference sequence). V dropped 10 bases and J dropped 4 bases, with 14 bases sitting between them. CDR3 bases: TGTGCCACACGACAGTCCGTCGGAAACACCATATATTTT. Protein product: CATRQSVGNTIYF.

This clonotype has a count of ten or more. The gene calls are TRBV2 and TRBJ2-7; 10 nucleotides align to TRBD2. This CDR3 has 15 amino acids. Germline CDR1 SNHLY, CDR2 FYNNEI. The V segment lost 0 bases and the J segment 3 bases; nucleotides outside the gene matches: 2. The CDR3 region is CASSEARTSGYEQYF. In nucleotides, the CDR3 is TGTGCCAGCAGTGAAGCGCGGACTAGCGGCTACGAGCAGTACTTC.

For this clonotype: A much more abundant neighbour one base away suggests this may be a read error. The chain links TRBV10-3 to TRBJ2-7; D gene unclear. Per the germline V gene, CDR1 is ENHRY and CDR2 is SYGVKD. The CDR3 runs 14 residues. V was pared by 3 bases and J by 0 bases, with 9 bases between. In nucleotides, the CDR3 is TGTGCCATCAGTGACGGCGTGAGCTCCTACGAGCAGTACTTC. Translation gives CAISDGVSSYEQYF.

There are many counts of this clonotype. CDR3 nucleotides: TGTGCCAGCAGCCCCACGACAGGGGGAAGCACAGATACGCAGTATTTT. Its protein is CASSPTTGGSTDTQYF. The rearrangement links TRBV12-3 or TRBV12-4 to TRBJ2-3; 9 bases are shared with TRBD1. The V and J ends lost 6 bases and 0 bases, in that order; junction bases with no gene match: 7. CDR3 length equals 16 residues.

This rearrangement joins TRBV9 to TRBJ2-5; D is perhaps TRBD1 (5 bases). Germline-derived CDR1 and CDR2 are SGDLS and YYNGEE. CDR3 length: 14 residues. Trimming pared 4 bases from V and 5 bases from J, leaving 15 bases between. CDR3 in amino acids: CASSPEARAETQYF. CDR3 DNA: TGTGCCAGCAGCCCCGAAGCCAGGGCGGAGACCCAGTACTTC.

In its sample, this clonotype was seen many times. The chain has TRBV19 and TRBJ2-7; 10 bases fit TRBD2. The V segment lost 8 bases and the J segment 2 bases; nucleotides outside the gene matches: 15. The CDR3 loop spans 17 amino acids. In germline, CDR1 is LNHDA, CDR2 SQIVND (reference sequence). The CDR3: CASAIGGLAGDTYEQYF. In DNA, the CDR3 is TGTGCCAGTGCTATAGGGGGGCTAGCGGGAGACACCTACGAGCAGTACTTC.

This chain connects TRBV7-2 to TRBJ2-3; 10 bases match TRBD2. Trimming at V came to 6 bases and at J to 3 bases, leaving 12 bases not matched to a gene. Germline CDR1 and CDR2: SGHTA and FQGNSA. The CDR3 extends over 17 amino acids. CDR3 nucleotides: TGTGCCAGCAGGCGACAACCCCTAGCGGGAGTGACAGATACGCAGTATTTT. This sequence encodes CASRRQPLAGVTDTQYF.

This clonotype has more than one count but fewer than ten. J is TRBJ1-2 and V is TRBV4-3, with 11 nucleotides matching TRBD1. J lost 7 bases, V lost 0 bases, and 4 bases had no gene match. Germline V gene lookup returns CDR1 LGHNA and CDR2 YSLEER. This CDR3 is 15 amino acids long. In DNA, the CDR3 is TGCGCCAGCAGCCAAGAGGACAGGGGGCTCGGTGGCTACACCTTC. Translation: CASSQEDRGLGGYTF.

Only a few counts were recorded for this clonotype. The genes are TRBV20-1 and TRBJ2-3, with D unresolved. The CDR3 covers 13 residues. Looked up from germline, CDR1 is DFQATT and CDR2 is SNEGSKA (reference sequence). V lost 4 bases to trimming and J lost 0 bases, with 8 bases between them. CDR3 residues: CSATSYSTDTQYF. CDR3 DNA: TGCAGTGCTACCTCTTACAGCACAGATACGCAGTATTTT.

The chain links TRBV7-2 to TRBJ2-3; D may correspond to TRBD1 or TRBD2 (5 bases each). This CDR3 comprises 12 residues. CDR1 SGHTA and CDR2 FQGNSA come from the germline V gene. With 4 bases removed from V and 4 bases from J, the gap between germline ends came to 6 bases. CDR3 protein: CASSWDPDTQYF. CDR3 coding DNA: TGTGCCAGCAGCTGGGACCCAGATACGCAGTATTTT. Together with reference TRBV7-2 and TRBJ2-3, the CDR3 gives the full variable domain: GAGVSQSPSNKVTEKGKDVELRCDPISGHTALYWYRQSLGQGLEFLIYFQGNSAPDKSGLPSDRFSAERTGGSVSTLTIQRTQQEDSAVYLCASSWDPDTQYFGPGTRLTVL.

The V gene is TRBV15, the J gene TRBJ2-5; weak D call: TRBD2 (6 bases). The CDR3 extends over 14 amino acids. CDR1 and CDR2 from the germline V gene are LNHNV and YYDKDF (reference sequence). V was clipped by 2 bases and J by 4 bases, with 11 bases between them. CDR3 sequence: CATSRIGSGETQYF. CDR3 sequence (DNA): TGTGCCACCAGCAGAATCGGTAGCGGAGAGACCCAGTACTTC.